A selection of T cell receptor beta chains follows, all from one sample in a study of control samples from healthy donors and cancer patients. Sequenced by immunoSEQ multiplex PCR; TCRdb stores in-frame clones only, minus some. The sample includes over 100,000 clones, about 90% of them seen just once. The material sequenced was blood. The receptors stem from a woman aged 45-60 years in good health. Both conserved end residues are part of each CDR3. D genes are given only for firm matches.

CDR3aa: CASSKGVGTEAFF
d_gene: -
v_gene: TRBV18
j_gene: TRBJ1-1

CDR3aa: CASRKTGQPSYEQYF
d_gene: TRBD1
v_gene: TRBV6-5
j_gene: TRBJ2-7

CDR3aa: CASSLNGRAEETQYF
d_gene: TRBD2
v_gene: TRBV5-5
j_gene: TRBJ2-5

CDR3aa: CASSFGPSTGELFF
d_gene: -
v_gene: TRBV5-1
j_gene: TRBJ2-2

CDR3aa: CASRFGLAGTDTQYF
d_gene: TRBD2
v_gene: TRBV7-9
j_gene: TRBJ2-3

CDR3aa: CASSFGTAQETQYF
d_gene: -
v_gene: TRBV5-1
j_gene: TRBJ2-5

CDR3aa: CASSSPGQGASEQYF
d_gene: TRBD1
v_gene: TRBV5-8
j_gene: TRBJ2-7

CDR3aa: CATGLAGQETQYF
d_gene: TRBD2
v_gene: TRBV19
j_gene: TRBJ2-5

CDR3aa: CASSFLTGGNEKLFF
d_gene: TRBD1
v_gene: TRBV7-9
j_gene: TRBJ1-4

CDR3aa: CASSGLPGVLSLTDTQYF
d_gene: -
v_gene: TRBV6-1
j_gene: TRBJ2-3

CDR3aa: CAPGTGSEAFF
d_gene: TRBD1
v_gene: TRBV30
j_gene: TRBJ1-1

CDR3aa: CASSLGAARLNQPQHF
d_gene: -
v_gene: TRBV5-5
j_gene: TRBJ1-5

CDR3aa: CASPSAPGSYNEQFF
d_gene: -
v_gene: TRBV5-8
j_gene: TRBJ2-1

CDR3aa: CASRLPGRTEAFF
d_gene: -
v_gene: TRBV12-2
j_gene: TRBJ1-1

CDR3aa: CASIIGRHEWSYEQYF
d_gene: -
v_gene: TRBV21-1
j_gene: TRBJ2-7

CDR3aa: CASSLERLGTDTQYF
d_gene: -
v_gene: TRBV7-6
j_gene: TRBJ2-3

CDR3aa: CASSAGTSGYNEQFF
d_gene: TRBD2
v_gene: TRBV6-4
j_gene: TRBJ2-1

CDR3aa: CASSLSGASYNEQFF
d_gene: TRBD2
v_gene: TRBV5-1
j_gene: TRBJ2-1

CDR3aa: CAWSVPEVRTSHTF
d_gene: -
v_gene: TRBV30
j_gene: TRBJ1-2

CDR3aa: CASTLGGPGAYEQYF
d_gene: -
v_gene: TRBV27
j_gene: TRBJ2-7

CDR3aa: CASRGTQQETQYF
d_gene: -
v_gene: TRBV19
j_gene: TRBJ2-5

CDR3aa: CASSPQGAETQYF
d_gene: TRBD1
v_gene: TRBV3-1/TRBV3-2
j_gene: TRBJ2-5

CDR3aa: CASSARTGRYGYTF
d_gene: TRBD1
v_gene: TRBV19
j_gene: TRBJ1-2

CDR3aa: CASSPGGGNYNEQFF
d_gene: -
v_gene: TRBV19
j_gene: TRBJ2-1